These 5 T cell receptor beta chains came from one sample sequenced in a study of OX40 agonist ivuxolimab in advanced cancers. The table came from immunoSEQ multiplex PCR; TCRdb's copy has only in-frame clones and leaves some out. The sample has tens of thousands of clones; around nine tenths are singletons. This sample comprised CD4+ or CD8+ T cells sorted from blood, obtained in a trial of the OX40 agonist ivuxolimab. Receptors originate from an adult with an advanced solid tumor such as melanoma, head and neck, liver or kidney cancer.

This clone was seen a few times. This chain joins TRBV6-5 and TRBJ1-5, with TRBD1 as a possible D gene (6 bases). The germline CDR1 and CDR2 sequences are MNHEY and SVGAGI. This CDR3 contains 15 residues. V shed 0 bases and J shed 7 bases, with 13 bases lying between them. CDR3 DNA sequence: TGTGCCAGCAGTTACTCCCGGGGAGACAGGCAGCCCCAGCATTTT. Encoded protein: CASSYSRGDRQPQHF.

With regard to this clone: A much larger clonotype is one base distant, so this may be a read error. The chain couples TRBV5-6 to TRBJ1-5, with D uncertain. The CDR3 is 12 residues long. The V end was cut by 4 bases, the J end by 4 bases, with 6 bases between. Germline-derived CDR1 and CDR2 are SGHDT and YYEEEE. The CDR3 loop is CASSRRNQPQHF. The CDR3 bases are TGTGCCAGCAGCCGGAGAAATCAGCCCCAGCATTTT.

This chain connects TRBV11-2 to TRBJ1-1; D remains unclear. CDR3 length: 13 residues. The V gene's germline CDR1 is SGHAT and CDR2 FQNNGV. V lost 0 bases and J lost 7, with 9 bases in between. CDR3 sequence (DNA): TGTGCCAGCAGCTTAGATGGTGTTGATGAAGCTTTCTTT. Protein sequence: CASSLDGVDEAFF.

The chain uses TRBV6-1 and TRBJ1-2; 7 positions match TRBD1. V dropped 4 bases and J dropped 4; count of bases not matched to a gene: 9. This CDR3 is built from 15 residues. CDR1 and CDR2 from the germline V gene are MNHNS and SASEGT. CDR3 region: CASSAAGTAFYGYTF. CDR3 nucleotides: TGTGCCAGCAGTGCCGCCGGGACAGCTTTCTATGGCTACACCTTC.

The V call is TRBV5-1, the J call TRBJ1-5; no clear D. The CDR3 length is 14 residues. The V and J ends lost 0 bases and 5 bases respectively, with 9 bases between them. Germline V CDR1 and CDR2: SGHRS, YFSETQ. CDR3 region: CASSLEGSYQPQHF. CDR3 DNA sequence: TGCGCCAGCAGCTTGGAAGGGAGCTATCAGCCCCAGCATTTT.